This is a list of T cell receptor beta chains from one sample in a study of OX40 agonist ivuxolimab in advanced cancers. TCRdb keeps only in-frame clones here, not all; method: immunoSEQ multiplex PCR. The profile covers just under 35,000 clones, with about 90% appearing a single time and 30% to 40% taken by the ten largest. The sequencing here drew on CD4+ or CD8+ T cells sorted from blood, taken in a trial of the OX40 agonist ivuxolimab. These receptors were obtained from an adult with an advanced solid tumor such as melanoma, head and neck, liver or kidney cancer. CDR3s include the opening cysteine and the closing phenylalanine or tryptophan. D genes are given only for firm matches. The listing skips clone size in some rows; elsewhere it reads once, few, many or a size class.

v_gene	abundance	d_gene	j_gene	CDR3aa	CDR3nt
TRBV5-5	.	.	TRBJ2-3	CASSFPPGPKAPDTQYF	TGTGCCAGCAGCTTTCCACCGGGACCAAAGGCGCCAGATACGCAGTATTTT
TRBV27	.	.	TRBJ2-7	CASSLSGAVSSYEQYF	TGTGCCAGCAGTTTATCTGGTGCGGTTAGCTCCTACGAGCAGTACTTC
TRBV27	.	.	TRBJ2-7	CASSVGLHYEQYF	TGTGCCTCGTCTGTTGGGTTACACTACGAGCAGTACTTC
TRBV4-3	.	TRBD1	TRBJ1-4	CASSRLTGGDGEKLFF	TGCGCCAGCAGCCGACTTACAGGGGGTGATGGTGAAAAACTGTTTTTT
TRBV28	once	.	TRBJ1-1	CASSLLSWAEAFF	TGTGCCAGCAGTTTACTTTCGTGGGCTGAAGCTTTCTTT
TRBV30	.	.	TRBJ1-5	CAWSIRGTDLYSNQPQHF	TGTGCCTGGAGTATTAGGGGGACCGACCTTTATAGCAATCAGCCCCAGCATTTT
TRBV28	.	.	TRBJ1-4	CASSLRGAWEKLFF	TGTGCCAGCAGTTTACGGGGGGCTTGGGAAAAACTGTTTTTT
TRBV18	.	TRBD2	TRBJ2-7	CASSPWTSPHQRYF	TGTGCCAGCTCACCCTGGACTAGTCCTCACCAAAGATACTTC
TRBV28	.	TRBD1	TRBJ1-2	CASSYRDRGLVSYTF	TGTGCCAGCAGCTACCGGGACAGGGGGCTTGTGAGCTACACCTTC
TRBV5-1	.	.	TRBJ2-3	CATRPSGSTDTQYF	TGCGCCACCCGTCCGAGCGGGAGCACAGATACGCAGTATTTT
TRBV28	.	.	TRBJ1-5	CASSLMNSNQPQHF	TGTGCCAGCAGTCTAATGAATAGCAATCAGCCCCAGCATTTT
TRBV2	.	.	TRBJ2-3	CASSAGASGDTQYF	TGTGCCAGCAGTGCTGGGGCTAGTGGAGATACGCAGTATTTT
TRBV25-1	.	.	TRBJ1-2	CASSEYGKGSYGYTF	TGTGCCAGCAGTGAATATGGGAAGGGATCCTATGGCTACACCTTC
TRBV6-6	.	.	TRBJ2-6	CASNLAGLDGANVLTF	TGTGCCAGCAACCTCGCGGGTCTTGATGGGGCCAACGTCCTGACTTTC
TRBV7-6	.	.	TRBJ2-1	CASSLTDNEQFF	TGTGCCAGCAGCTTAACGGATAATGAGCAGTTCTTC
TRBV4-1	.	TRBD1	TRBJ2-7	CASSPSGGQGGEQYF	TGCGCCAGCAGCCCATCGGGGGGACAGGGGGGCGAGCAGTACTTC
TRBV28	.	.	TRBJ2-3	CASSPPGEDSTDTQYF	TGTGCCAGCAGTCCCCCTGGGGAGGATAGCACAGATACGCAGTATTTT
TRBV7-2	.	.	TRBJ1-1	CASSRIGTNTEAFF	TGTGCCAGCAGCCGCATAGGGACTAACACTGAAGCTTTCTTT
TRBV7-9	.	TRBD1	TRBJ2-7	CASSPPSGQGFAGYEQYF	TGTGCCAGCAGCCCGCCCTCCGGACAGGGGTTCGCGGGCTACGAGCAGTACTTC
TRBV5-6	once	.	TRBJ2-7	CASSFGYYEQYF	TGTGCCAGCAGCTTCGGGTACTACGAGCAGTACTTC
TRBV27	.	TRBD1	TRBJ2-4	CASRAQGADKNIQYF	TGTGCCAGCAGGGCCCAGGGGGCGGACAAAAACATTCAGTACTTC
TRBV11-2	.	TRBD1	TRBJ1-2	CASSFPRDSNYGYTF	TGTGCCAGCAGCTTCCCGCGGGACAGCAACTATGGCTACACCTTC
TRBV6-6	.	TRBD1	TRBJ1-4	CASSSWGQGYEKLFF	TGTGCCAGCAGTTCATGGGGACAGGGGTATGAAAAACTGTTTTTT
TRBV19	.	.	TRBJ2-1	CASSISPGAYNEQFF	TGTGCCAGTAGTATCTCTCCGGGAGCCTACAATGAGCAGTTCTTC
TRBV27	.	TRBD1	TRBJ1-1	CASSHQGVGTEAFF	TGTGCCAGCAGTCATCAGGGGGTAGGGACTGAAGCTTTCTTT
TRBV25-1	.	.	TRBJ2-7	CASSEGPWYNEQYF	TGTGCCAGCAGTGAAGGTCCTTGGTATAACGAGCAGTACTTC
TRBV27	.	.	TRBJ2-7	CASSSSDSPSYEQYF	TGTGCCAGCAGTAGCTCTGACTCTCCTTCCTACGAGCAGTACTTC
TRBV28	.	TRBD1	TRBJ2-5	CASYRDGTGKQETQHF	TGTGCCAGCTATCGAGACGGGACAGGGAAACAAGAGACCCAGCACTTC
TRBV7-6	once	TRBD1	TRBJ1-2	CASSSPSQGVYGYTF	TGTGCCAGCAGCTCCCCCTCACAGGGGGTCTATGGCTACACCTTC
TRBV4-3	.	.	TRBJ1-2	CASSQDTRASAEGYTF	TGCGCCAGCAGCCAAGATACCCGGGCTAGTGCTGAAGGCTACACCTTC
TRBV13	.	TRBD2	TRBJ2-7	CASSTRTAGVSEQYF	TGTGCCAGCAGCACCCGCACAGCGGGAGTCAGCGAGCAGTACTTC
TRBV2	.	.	TRBJ2-5	CASSSGTWETQYF	TGTGCCAGCAGTTCCGGGACCTGGGAGACCCAGTACTTC
TRBV17	.	.	TRBJ2-5	CASSKGHEKTQYF	TGTGCCAGCAGCAAAGGACATGAAAAGACCCAGTACTTC
TRBV25-1	.	.	TRBJ2-3	CASSELGTYTQYF	TGTGCCAGCAGTGAATTAGGGACTTATACGCAGTATTTT
TRBV9	.	TRBD2	TRBJ2-2	CASSVAREDTGELFF	TGTGCCAGCAGCGTCGCGCGGGAGGACACCGGGGAGCTGTTTTTT
TRBV7-9	.	TRBD2	TRBJ2-1	CASSLTSGITYNEQFF	TGTGCCAGCAGCTTGACTAGCGGGATAACCTACAATGAGCAGTTCTTC
TRBV29-1	.	.	TRBJ2-1	CSVWGPRNEQFF	TGCAGCGTGTGGGGACCGCGGAATGAGCAGTTCTTC
TRBV7-9	once	TRBD2	TRBJ2-7	CASSPGTSGFPEGYEQYF	TGTGCCAGCAGCCCCGGGACTAGCGGATTCCCGGAGGGCTACGAGCAGTACTTC
TRBV4-3	.	.	TRBJ1-1	CASSHGTGADTEAFF	TGCGCCAGCAGCCACGGCACGGGCGCTGACACTGAAGCTTTCTTT
TRBV7-9	.	TRBD2	TRBJ2-1	CASSSRLAGGPPNEQFF	TGTGCCAGCAGCTCCCGACTAGCGGGAGGGCCTCCCAATGAGCAGTTCTTC
TRBV9	.	TRBD1	TRBJ2-6	CASSDVGQGVFSGANVLTF	TGTGCCAGCAGCGACGTGGGACAGGGCGTATTCTCTGGGGCCAACGTCCTGACTTTC
TRBV6-5	.	.	TRBJ1-6	CASRATSENSPLHF	TGTGCCAGCAGGGCCACATCAGAGAATTCACCCCTCCACTTT
TRBV6-5	.	TRBD2	TRBJ2-1	CASSLLAGDHNEQFF	TGTGCCAGCAGTTTGCTAGCGGGAGACCACAATGAGCAGTTCTTC
TRBV29-1	.	.	TRBJ2-7	CSVESGTGYEQYF	TGCAGCGTTGAAAGTGGGACTGGGTACGAGCAGTACTTC
TRBV30	.	TRBD1	TRBJ1-1	CAWSAPDREDTEAFF	TGTGCCTGGAGTGCCCCGGACAGGGAGGACACTGAAGCTTTCTTT
TRBV11-3	.	.	TRBJ2-5	CASSLEQQETQYF	TGTGCCAGCAGCTTAGAACAGCAAGAGACCCAGTACTTC
TRBV19	.	.	TRBJ2-7	CASSTSVGNHEQYF	TGTGCCAGTAGTACGTCTGTGGGGAACCACGAGCAGTACTTC
TRBV9	once	TRBD2	TRBJ2-1	CASSSSGTSLHEQFF	TGTGCCAGCAGCTCGTCCGGGACTAGCTTACATGAGCAGTTCTTC
TRBV30	once	.	TRBJ2-2	CAWSPPGPRGGTGELFF	TGTGCCTGGAGTCCCCCCGGGCCCCGAGGGGGCACCGGGGAGCTGTTTTTT
TRBV29-1	.	TRBD1	TRBJ1-2	CSVGQGGYGYTF	TGCAGCGTTGGACAGGGGGGTTATGGCTACACCTTC